This T cell receptor (beta chain) is drawn from a study of cytomegalovirus exposure and HLA in healthy donors. PCR primers comprised 60 Vbeta and 13 Jbeta primers. Sequencing used immunoSEQ multiplex PCR; TCRdb keeps in-frame clones, though not all of them. The table records some 130,000 clones, approximately 80% of them present only once. CDR1 SGHAT and CDR2 FQDESV come from the germline V gene (reference sequence). V was pared by 5 bases and J by 0 bases, with 8 bases of the junction left unmatched. The CDR3 sequence is 17 residues long. The chain employs TRBV11-1 and TRBJ2-2; 8 bases agree with TRBD1. The receptor comes from a middle-aged woman in good health and CMV-seronegative. Sequencing input: PBMCs. This CDR3 is CASSPRDRSANTGELFF. CDR3 nucleotides: TGTGCCAGCAGCCCCCGGGACAGGAGCGCGAACACCGGGGAGCTGTTTTTT. Complete variable domain (other parts from reference TRBV11-1 and TRBJ2-2): EAEVAQSPRYKITEKSQAVAFWCDPISGHATLYWYRQILGQGPELLVQFQDESVVDDSQLPKDRFSAERLKGVDSTLKIQPAELGDSAMYLCASSPRDRSANTGELFFGEGSRLTVL.